These T cell receptor beta chains were read from a single sample in a study of OX40 agonist ivuxolimab in advanced cancers. Only in-frame clones appear in the TCRdb table, and some are missing; sequencing was by immunoSEQ multiplex PCR. This repertoire shows about 59,000 clones, 75% to 90% found once; its top ten account for roughly 2%. The sequencing here drew on CD4+ or CD8+ T cells sorted from blood, taken in a trial of the OX40 agonist ivuxolimab. These receptors were obtained from an adult with an advanced solid tumor such as melanoma, head and neck, liver or kidney cancer. Each CDR3 is given with its conserved first and last residue. A D gene is named only where the DNA matches it firmly. Only part of the rows carry a size: once, few, many, or a class if the clone is expanded.

j_gene: TRBJ2-2
v_gene: TRBV5-1
abundance: .
d_gene: .
CDR3nt: TGCGCCAGCAGCTTGTGGGGTGCCGGGGAGCTGTTTTTT
CDR3aa: CASSLWGAGELFF

j_gene: TRBJ2-7
v_gene: TRBV28
abundance: .
d_gene: .
CDR3nt: TGTGCCAGCAGTTTGGGTTACTACGAGCAGTACTTC
CDR3aa: CASSLGYYEQYF

j_gene: TRBJ2-1
v_gene: TRBV5-1
abundance: once
d_gene: TRBD1
CDR3nt: TGCGCCAGCAGCTTGGGCAGGGGGATCGACAATGAGCAGTTCTTC
CDR3aa: CASSLGRGIDNEQFF

j_gene: TRBJ2-3
v_gene: TRBV5-1
abundance: .
d_gene: .
CDR3nt: TGCGCCAGCAGCGATAGCGGATCTAGCACAGATACGCAGTATTTT
CDR3aa: CASSDSGSSTDTQYF

j_gene: TRBJ2-7
v_gene: TRBV13
abundance: few
d_gene: TRBD2
CDR3nt: TGTGCCAGCAGCTTTACTAGCGGTTCCTACGAGCAGTACTTC
CDR3aa: CASSFTSGSYEQYF

j_gene: TRBJ2-3
v_gene: TRBV11-2
abundance: .
d_gene: .
CDR3nt: TGTGCTTCGGGCAGATCTAGCACAGATACGCAGTATTTT
CDR3aa: CASGRSSTDTQYF

j_gene: TRBJ2-7
v_gene: TRBV10-3
abundance: .
d_gene: TRBD1
CDR3nt: TGTGCCATCAGTGAGGAACGGACAGGGGGCAGCGAGCAGTACTTC
CDR3aa: CAISEERTGGSEQYF

j_gene: TRBJ2-1
v_gene: TRBV27
abundance: .
d_gene: .
CDR3nt: TGTGCCAGCAGTTCTCTGACCGGGACATATCACAATGAGCAGTTCTTC
CDR3aa: CASSSLTGTYHNEQFF

j_gene: TRBJ2-4
v_gene: TRBV19
abundance: .
d_gene: .
CDR3nt: TGTGCCAGTAGTATAGTGAACGGGAACATTCAGTACTTC
CDR3aa: CASSIVNGNIQYF

j_gene: TRBJ2-2
v_gene: TRBV7-9
abundance: .
d_gene: .
CDR3nt: TGTGCCAGCAGCCCGGGCGGGGAGCTGTTTTTT
CDR3aa: CASSPGGELFF

j_gene: TRBJ1-4
v_gene: TRBV28
abundance: once
d_gene: .
CDR3nt: TGTGCCAGCAGTTTACTTAGGGCCCCAAATGAAAAACTGTTTTTT
CDR3aa: CASSLLRAPNEKLFF

j_gene: TRBJ2-7
v_gene: TRBV18
abundance: once
d_gene: TRBD2
CDR3nt: TGTGCCAGCTCACCACCTGCGGGAGGGGGGTACGAGCAGTACTTC
CDR3aa: CASSPPAGGGYEQYF

j_gene: TRBJ2-7
v_gene: TRBV28
abundance: .
d_gene: .
CDR3nt: TGTGCCACCAACCAGGGGAATGACGAGCAGTACTTC
CDR3aa: CATNQGNDEQYF

j_gene: TRBJ2-7
v_gene: TRBV5-6
abundance: once
d_gene: TRBD1
CDR3nt: TGTGCCAGCAGCTTGGGACAGGGAGCAAACGAGCAGTACTTC
CDR3aa: CASSLGQGANEQYF

j_gene: TRBJ2-7
v_gene: TRBV7-2
abundance: .
d_gene: .
CDR3nt: TGTGCCAGCAGCTTGTCCTACGAGCAGTACTTC
CDR3aa: CASSLSYEQYF

j_gene: TRBJ2-4
v_gene: TRBV30
abundance: .
d_gene: .
CDR3nt: TGTGCCTGGAGGAGATCCTCCGGTCCCCAGTACTTC
CDR3aa: CAWRRSSGPQYF

j_gene: TRBJ1-1
v_gene: TRBV7-2
abundance: .
d_gene: .
CDR3nt: TGTGCCAGCAGCCCAAGGGCCGCTCCGGGACGGCAGAACACTGAAGCTTTCTTT
CDR3aa: CASSPRAAPGRQNTEAFF

j_gene: TRBJ1-1
v_gene: TRBV6-5
abundance: .
d_gene: .
CDR3nt: TGTGCCGCTGGGGGCAGGGATGACACTGAAGCTTTCTTT
CDR3aa: CAAGGRDDTEAFF

j_gene: TRBJ2-3
v_gene: TRBV28
abundance: once
d_gene: .
CDR3nt: TGTGCCAGCAGTCCCGGGGTTAGCGCCTGGGGGGATACGCAGTATTTT
CDR3aa: CASSPGVSAWGDTQYF

j_gene: TRBJ1-1
v_gene: TRBV2
abundance: once
d_gene: .
CDR3nt: TGTGCCAGCAATCGGGGGGCGCGAGCTGAAGCTTTCTTT
CDR3aa: CASNRGARAEAFF

j_gene: TRBJ1-2
v_gene: TRBV6-1
abundance: .
d_gene: .
CDR3nt: TGTGCCAGCAAAAGGGGAACCCCTAACTATGGCTACACCTTC
CDR3aa: CASKRGTPNYGYTF

j_gene: TRBJ2-2
v_gene: TRBV9
abundance: .
d_gene: TRBD1
CDR3nt: TGTGCCAGCAGCTTCTACAGGGGGCTGACCGGGGAGCTGTTTTTT
CDR3aa: CASSFYRGLTGELFF

j_gene: TRBJ1-4
v_gene: TRBV6-5
abundance: .
d_gene: .
CDR3nt: TGTGCCAGCAGACAAACCGACATGGACCGTGAAAAACTGTTTTTT
CDR3aa: CASRQTDMDREKLFF

j_gene: TRBJ2-2
v_gene: TRBV5-8
abundance: .
d_gene: TRBD1
CDR3nt: TGTGCCAGCAGCTCGGGACAGGGGAACACCGGGGAGCTGTTTTTT
CDR3aa: CASSSGQGNTGELFF

j_gene: TRBJ1-6
v_gene: TRBV23-1
abundance: once
d_gene: .
CDR3nt: TGCGCCAGCAGTCGCGTCCCAGGGGAAGGCTATAATTCACCCCTCCACTTT
CDR3aa: CASSRVPGEGYNSPLHF

j_gene: TRBJ2-2
v_gene: TRBV6-1
abundance: .
d_gene: TRBD2
CDR3nt: TGTGCCAGCAGTGAATTACTAGCGGGAGTCCCCGGGGAGCTGTTTTTT
CDR3aa: CASSELLAGVPGELFF

j_gene: TRBJ2-3
v_gene: TRBV5-4
abundance: once
d_gene: TRBD2
CDR3nt: TGTGCCAGCAGCCCCGGACTAGCGGTTAGCACAGATACGCAGTATTTT
CDR3aa: CASSPGLAVSTDTQYF

j_gene: TRBJ2-1
v_gene: TRBV7-3
abundance: once
d_gene: TRBD2
CDR3nt: TGTGCCAGCAGTCCGGGACTAATACACAATGAGCAGTTCTTC
CDR3aa: CASSPGLIHNEQFF

j_gene: TRBJ2-2
v_gene: TRBV7-7
abundance: .
d_gene: TRBD1
CDR3nt: TGTGCCAGCAGCTCGACAGGATACAGGGGAAGAGCCACGAACACCGGGGAGCTGTTTTTT
CDR3aa: CASSSTGYRGRATNTGELFF

j_gene: TRBJ1-1
v_gene: TRBV9
abundance: .
d_gene: .
CDR3nt: TGTGCCAGCAGCGTTGTCCCAGCGAACACTGAAGCTTTCTTT
CDR3aa: CASSVVPANTEAFF

j_gene: TRBJ2-5
v_gene: TRBV25-1
abundance: .
d_gene: .
CDR3nt: TGTGCCAGCAGTGAGACTGCATGGGAGCAGTACTTC
CDR3aa: CASSETAWEQYF

j_gene: TRBJ2-3
v_gene: TRBV28
abundance: few
d_gene: TRBD2
CDR3nt: TGTGCCAGCAGTCAATCCTGGACTAGCGGGAGAAAATCAGATACGCAGTATTTT
CDR3aa: CASSQSWTSGRKSDTQYF

j_gene: TRBJ2-3
v_gene: TRBV6-5
abundance: .
d_gene: .
CDR3nt: TGTGCCAGCAGCGTCAGGTTCCCCACAGATACGCAGTATTTT
CDR3aa: CASSVRFPTDTQYF

j_gene: TRBJ1-1
v_gene: TRBV9
abundance: .
d_gene: .
CDR3nt: TGTGCCAGCAGCCCCCACCAGGGACAGAACACTGAAGCTTTCTTT
CDR3aa: CASSPHQGQNTEAFF

j_gene: TRBJ2-7
v_gene: TRBV28
abundance: few
d_gene: .
CDR3nt: TGTGCCAGCAGCAGTCTAGGCTACGAGCAGTACTTC
CDR3aa: CASSSLGYEQYF

j_gene: TRBJ2-5
v_gene: TRBV4-2
abundance: .
d_gene: TRBD2
CDR3nt: TGTGCCAGCAGCCAAGATCCGGGAGCGGGGGGGCAAGAGACCCAGTACTTC
CDR3aa: CASSQDPGAGGQETQYF

j_gene: TRBJ2-7
v_gene: TRBV11-2
abundance: .
d_gene: TRBD1
CDR3nt: TGTGCCAGCAGCTTATCCTTAGGGGGCTTAGGCGAGCAGTACTTC
CDR3aa: CASSLSLGGLGEQYF

j_gene: TRBJ2-1
v_gene: TRBV28
abundance: .
d_gene: TRBD2
CDR3nt: TGTGCCAGCAGTTTGCCTTTAGCGGGAGGGCCTAACTACAATGAGCAGTTCTTC
CDR3aa: CASSLPLAGGPNYNEQFF

j_gene: TRBJ2-7
v_gene: TRBV18
abundance: .
d_gene: .
CDR3nt: TGTGCCAGCTCAACCCGGGACAACAACTACGAGCAGTACTTC
CDR3aa: CASSTRDNNYEQYF

j_gene: TRBJ2-7
v_gene: TRBV27
abundance: .
d_gene: TRBD1
CDR3nt: TGTGCCAGCAGTTTATTCCCGGACAGGGGAACCTACGAGCAGTACTTC
CDR3aa: CASSLFPDRGTYEQYF

j_gene: TRBJ2-1
v_gene: TRBV7-8
abundance: .
d_gene: .
CDR3nt: TGTGCCAGCGGACCCCGGGCCAACAATGAGCAGTTCTTC
CDR3aa: CASGPRANNEQFF

j_gene: TRBJ1-4
v_gene: TRBV30
abundance: few
d_gene: .
CDR3nt: TGTGCCTGGAGTCCTAGAGGGGAAAAACTGTTTTTT
CDR3aa: CAWSPRGEKLFF

j_gene: TRBJ2-3
v_gene: TRBV5-1
abundance: few
d_gene: TRBD1
CDR3nt: TGCGCCAGCAGCGGCCGAGGACAGGGGGCAGTGACTAGCACAGATACGCAGTATTTT
CDR3aa: CASSGRGQGAVTSTDTQYF

j_gene: TRBJ1-5
v_gene: TRBV4-3
abundance: .
d_gene: .
CDR3nt: TGCGCCAGCAGCCAAGGGGTGGGAGATTTGGCCCAGCATTTT
CDR3aa: CASSQGVGDLAQHF

j_gene: TRBJ2-7
v_gene: TRBV5-1
abundance: .
d_gene: TRBD1
CDR3nt: TGCGCCAGCAGCCTTTCCGGGACAGCCGGCGAGCAGTACTTC
CDR3aa: CASSLSGTAGEQYF